The clone carrying this TCR beta chain occurred many times. Its target is not known. This sample was taken from a study of T cells after yellow fever vaccination. The overall study: SMART-Seq v4 Ultra Low Input prepared libraries from low-cell fractions.

Germline lookup yields CDR1 MNHEY and CDR2 SVGAGI. CDR3 length equals 14 residues. The ends were cut back, 6 bases at V and 0 bases at J, with 11 bases in the middle. General observations from the study: Clonotypes appearing in both CD4 and CD8 compartments existed, and their share was small. Secondary responses were weaker yet peaked faster, day 5 versus 15.

TCRdb processed the 5' RACE reads anew with MiXCR; each CDR3 protein has one entry. The data hold around 310,000 distinct CDR3 sequences, with 3.5% to 4.5% observed a single time. This specimen consisted of PBMCs, obtained 15 days after the yellow fever booster vaccination. The receptor comes from a man aged 18 to 29 who received the YFV17D yellow fever vaccine. The V gene is TRBV6-5, the J gene TRBJ1-1; D is possibly TRBD1 (5 bases). The CDR3 DNA reads as TGTGCCAGCAGGGGGTTGGGGGTGAACACTGAAGCTTTCTTT. Translated: CASRGLGVNTEAFF.